What follows are 4 T cell receptor beta chains derived from one specimen sequenced in a study of cytotoxic CD8 clonotypes in ibrutinib-treated CLL. The repertoire was sequenced with immunoSEQ multiplex PCR; TCRdb's copy has only in-frame clones and lacks some. The profile shows approximately 120,000 clones, 80% to 90% of them singletons. The sequencing here drew on PBMCs, taken after 24 months of ibrutinib treatment. Receptors originate from a human donor with chronic lymphocytic leukemia.

This chain uses TRBV19 with TRBJ1-1; no reliable D call. The CDR3 is made up of 15 amino acids. CDR1 is LNHDA, CDR2 SQIVND, per germline (reference sequence). Trimming took 6 bases from V and 2 from J, leaving 16 bases between them. This CDR3 is CASSQVLRGNTEAFF. The CDR3 bases are TGTGCCAGTAGCCAGGTCCTGCGGGGAAACACTGAAGCTTTCTTT.

The V and J genes are TRBV7-9 and TRBJ1-3, with no clear D. This CDR3 comprises 12 residues. V dropped 2 bases and J dropped 3 bases, with 2 bases sitting between them. Germline V gene lookup returns CDR1 SEHNR and CDR2 FQNEAQ (reference sequence). The CDR3 loop is CASSLNGNTIYF. The CDR3, as DNA: TGTGCCAGCAGCTTAAATGGAAACACCATATATTTT.

J is TRBJ1-6 and V is TRBV7-2; D gene unclear. Germline CDR1 is SGHTA and CDR2 is FQGNSA. The CDR3 runs to 16 residues. Trimming left V 2 bases short and J 9 bases short, with 17 bases between. The CDR3: CASSLIQHSPISPLHF. As DNA, the CDR3 is TGTGCCAGCAGCTTAATTCAGCACAGCCCTATTTCACCCCTCCACTTT. Full variable domain (missing parts from reference TRBV7-2 and TRBJ1-6): GAGVSQSPSNKVTEKGKDVELRCDPISGHTALYWYRQSLGQGLEFLIYFQGNSAPDKSGLPSDRFSAERTGGSVSTLTIQRTQQEDSAVYLCASSLIQHSPISPLHFGNGTRLTVT.

The chain joins TRBV14 to TRBJ2-7; 9 bases are shared with TRBD1. The junction had 7 bases not matched to a gene; V was cut back by 1 base and J by 3 bases. The germline V gene encodes CDR1 SGHDN and CDR2 FVKESK. The CDR3 covers 16 residues. Here the CDR3 DNA reads TGTGCCAGCAGCCAAGGGGAACCGGGACAGGGCTACGAGCAGTACTTC. It encodes CASSQGEPGQGYEQYF.